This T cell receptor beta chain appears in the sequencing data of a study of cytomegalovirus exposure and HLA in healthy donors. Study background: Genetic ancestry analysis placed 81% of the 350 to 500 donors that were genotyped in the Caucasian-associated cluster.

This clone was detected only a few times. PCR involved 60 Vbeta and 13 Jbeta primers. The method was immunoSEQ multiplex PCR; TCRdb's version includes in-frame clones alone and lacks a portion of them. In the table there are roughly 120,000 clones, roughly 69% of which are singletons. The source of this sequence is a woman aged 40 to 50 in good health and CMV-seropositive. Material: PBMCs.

CDR3 region: CASNRGSRSGANVLTF. For the CDR3, the DNA is TGTGCCAGCAACAGGGGTTCCCGATCTGGGGCCAACGTCCTGACTTTC. The rearrangement links TRBV2 to TRBJ2-6; 7 positions agree with TRBD1. The germline CDR1 and CDR2 sequences are SNHLY and FYNNEI. Trimming took 7 bases from V and 1 from J; bases not matched to a gene: 7. The CDR3 extends over 16 amino acids.